Below, 24 T cell receptor beta chains from the same sample are listed, as sequenced in a study of beta chain features in type 1 diabetes. Expressed TCRB transcripts were sequenced because the isolated RNA had all been reverse transcribed beforehand. Repertoires were generated with immunoSEQ multiplex PCR, while TCRdb's copy carries only in-frame clones and drops some. In the table there are approximately 340,000 clones, more than 13% of which are singletons. Source material: naive CD4+ T cells from blood. The source is a young woman in good health.

The chain couples TRBV4-1 to TRBJ2-3; 14 bases line up with TRBD2. V gave up 4 bases and J gave up 4 bases; unmatched junction bases: 1. The CDR3 totals 15 residues. CDR1 is MGHRA, CDR2 YSYEKL, per germline. CDR3 in amino acids: CASSLGLAGADTQYF. The CDR3 region has the DNA TGCGCCAGCAGCCTGGGACTAGCGGGAGCAGATACGCAGTATTTT.

The chain combines TRBV11-2 with TRBJ1-2; D perhaps matches TRBD1 (6 bases). The CDR3 extends over 15 amino acids. With 3 bases removed from V and 3 bases from J, the gap between germline ends came to 14 bases. Germline V gene sequence: CDR1 SGHAT, CDR2 FQNNGV. CDR3 sequence (DNA): TGTGCCAGCAGCTTTAACCTACAGGGAGACTATGGCTACACCTTC. It encodes CASSFNLQGDYGYTF.

This clone was seen more than once but under ten times. This chain uses TRBV11-2 with TRBJ2-3; 7 bases are shared with TRBD2. The CDR3 is made up of 15 amino acids. V lost 1 base to trimming and J lost 6 bases; unmatched junction nucleotides: 7. CDR1 is SGHAT, CDR2 FQNNGV, per germline. CDR3: CASSLALAEWDTQYF. As DNA, the CDR3 is TGTGCCAGCAGCTTAGCTCTAGCGGAGTGGGATACGCAGTATTTT.

This rearrangement joins TRBV7-2 to TRBJ2-1, with TRBD2 identical over 12 bases. V shed 4 bases and J 4 bases; nucleotides not matched to a gene: 2. Germline V gives CDR1 SGHTA, CDR2 FQGNSA. This CDR3 contains 15 residues. The CDR3 DNA sequence: TGTGCCAGCAGCTGGACTAGCGGGGTTTACAATGAGCAGTTCTTC. It codes for CASSWTSGVYNEQFF.

The rearrangement links TRBV28 to TRBJ2-2; 9 bases agree with TRBD1. Germline V gene data show CDR1 as MDHEN and CDR2 as SYDVKM. V was pared by 8 bases and J by 6 bases, with 7 bases of the junction left unmatched. This CDR3 comprises 14 residues. The CDR3 DNA reads TGTGCCAGCGAAACAGGGGGCGCATCCGGGGAGCTGTTTTTT. Its translation is CASETGGASGELFF.

This clone showed up just a few times. The J gene is TRBJ1-1, the V gene TRBV20-1, with D perhaps TRBD1 (5 bases). V was cut by 5 bases and J by 10 bases, with 14 bases left in between. CDR3 length: 11 residues. Germline assignment: CDR1 DFQATT and CDR2 SNEGSKA (reference sequence). DNA of the CDR3: TGCAGTGCTCCGGGGGGAGGTGGAGCTTTCTTT. Translated: CSAPGGGGAFF.

This rearrangement joins TRBV6-5 to TRBJ2-4, with 7 bases fitting TRBD2. V trimming: 7 bases; J trimming: 7 bases; junction bases outside the gene matches: 10. The CDR3 sequence is 14 residues long. Germline lookup yields CDR1 MNHEY and CDR2 SVGAGI. The CDR3 reads CASTLSGTKNIQYF. DNA for the CDR3: TGTGCCAGCACTCTCTCCGGGACTAAGAACATTCAGTACTTC.

The V and J genes are TRBV4-1 and TRBJ2-3; TRBD2 agrees at 13 bases. Germline V gene lookup returns CDR1 MGHRA and CDR2 YSYEKL. This CDR3 spans 21 amino acids. Germline trimming cut 0 bases from V and 2 bases from J; bases unmatched to any gene: 14. CDR3 sequence (DNA): TGCGCCAGCAGCCAAGATGTAAGGACTAGCGGGAGATGGGGTCCCACAGATACGCAGTATTTT. Its protein product is CASSQDVRTSGRWGPTDTQYF.

V is TRBV6-5 and J is TRBJ2-7; the D gene is possibly TRBD1 (5 bases). This CDR3 comprises 15 residues. Trimming removed 5 bases at V and 6 bases at J, with 20 bases between. Germline CDR1 MNHEY, CDR2 SVGAGI. The CDR3 DNA sequence: TGTGCCAGCAGTCACCGTGGGGCAGGTAATCGCGAGCAGTACTTC. This gives the protein CASSHRGAGNREQYF.

The chain joins TRBV27 to TRBJ2-7, with TRBD2 identical over 9 bases. CDR3 length: 14 amino acids. CDR1 and CDR2 from the germline V gene are MNHEY and SMNVEV (reference sequence). V trimming: 7 bases; J trimming: 0 bases; junction bases outside the gene matches: 4. The CDR3 sequence is CASKFSGSSYEQYF. The DNA for the CDR3 is TGTGCCAGCAAGTTTAGCGGGAGCTCCTACGAGCAGTACTTC.

The chain employs TRBV7-2 and TRBJ2-5; TRBD1 matches 10 bases. V was clipped by 5 bases and J by 7 bases; unmatched bases: 13. Germline V CDR1 and CDR2: SGHTA, FQGNSA. This CDR3 comprises 16 residues. In DNA form, the CDR3 reads TGTGCCAGCAGCCCACCGGGACAGGGGTATGGAGGGACCCAGTACTTC. This codes for CASSPPGQGYGGTQYF.

The table lists this clone with a count of one. CDR3 region: CASRRLASSTDTQYF. The CDR3 coding sequence is TGTGCCAGCAGAAGACTAGCGTCTAGCACAGATACGCAGTATTTT. V and J are TRBV2 and TRBJ2-3; 8 positions match TRBD2. The CDR3 length is 15 residues. V shed 6 bases, J shed 0 bases, and the junction held 5 bases outside the gene matches. CDR1 and CDR2 from the germline V gene are SNHLY and FYNNEI.

The chain links TRBV7-9 to TRBJ2-3, with 8 bases fitting TRBD1. The germline gives CDR1 SEHNR, CDR2 FQNEAQ (reference sequence). CDR3 length equals 16 residues. J lost 5 bases, V lost 3 bases, and 10 bases had no gene match. The DNA for the CDR3 is TGTGCCAGCAGCTTTTCAGGGGGCCGCGAGAGAGATACGCAGTATTTT. It yields the protein CASSFSGGRERDTQYF.

This clone has only a few counts. V gene TRBV29-1 combines with J gene TRBJ2-7; D gene unclear. Trimming left V 0 bases short and J 2 bases short, with 14 bases between. CDR1 SQVTM and CDR2 ANQGSEA come from the germline V gene. The CDR3 is 15 residues long. For the CDR3, the DNA is TGCAGCGTTGAAGATCGGCACAGTTTGACCTACGAGCAGTACTTC. This codes for CSVEDRHSLTYEQYF.

With regard to this clone: Other DNA sequences in this sample translate to the same CDR3. The genes are TRBV20-1 and TRBJ2-5, with unresolved D. Germline CDR1 and CDR2: DFQATT and SNEGSKA (reference sequence). The CDR3 has 10 residues. Trimming took 6 bases from V and 3 from J, leaving 5 bases between them. CDR3 amino acids: CSASEETQYF. The CDR3 DNA reads as TGCAGTGCCAGCGAAGAGACCCAGTACTTC.

The V gene is TRBV28, the J gene TRBJ2-3; 8 nucleotides align to TRBD1. The CDR3 is 16 residues long. The ends lost 2 bases at V and 6 bases at J; junction bases unmatched: 10. Germline CDR1 MDHEN, CDR2 SYDVKM. The CDR3 region has the DNA TGTGCCAGCAGTTTAGGACAGGGACGGGGCGGGGATACGCAGTATTTT. Amino acids: CASSLGQGRGGDTQYF.

Concerning this clone itself: Other DNA sequences from this sample encode an identical CDR3 as well. The genes are TRBV5-1 and TRBJ2-2; D is unresolved. Trimming cost V 0 bases and J 1 base, with 4 bases left between them. The CDR3 spans 14 residues. Germline lookup yields CDR1 SGHRS and CDR2 YFSETQ. Written as DNA, the CDR3 is TGCGCCAGCAGCTTGGACAGGAACACCGGGGAGCTGTTTTTT. Amino acid sequence: CASSLDRNTGELFF.

The chain uses TRBV5-6 and TRBJ2-6; weak D call: TRBD1 (5 bases). The CDR3 consists of 16 residues. Germline-derived CDR1 and CDR2 are SGHDT and YYEEEE. With 0 bases removed from V and 4 bases from J, the gap between germline ends came to 11 bases. The CDR3 bases are TGTGCCAGCAGCTTGGAAAGGGGCGGAGGGGCCAACGTCCTGACTTTC. Its protein is CASSLERGGGANVLTF.

The chain has TRBV27 and TRBJ2-5, with D unclear. The CDR3 sequence is 12 residues long. Looked up from germline, CDR1 is MNHEY and CDR2 is SMNVEV (reference sequence). Trimming removed 6 bases at V and 2 bases at J, with 7 bases between. This CDR3 is CASSQNQETQYF. The CDR3 DNA follows: TGTGCCAGCAGCCAAAATCAAGAGACCCAGTACTTC.

This clone was counted a few times. The J gene is TRBJ2-1, the V gene TRBV28, with 12 positions matching TRBD2. From germline, CDR1 is MDHEN and CDR2 SYDVKM. There are 15 residues in the CDR3. V shed 2 bases and J 12 bases; nucleotides not matched to a gene: 8. The CDR3 DNA reads as TGTGCCAGCAGTTTACCCCGCGGACTAGCGGGACTGCAGTTCTTC. Its translation is CASSLPRGLAGLQFF.

The chain couples TRBV29-1 to TRBJ2-5; 13 nucleotides match TRBD2. Germline V gene sequence: CDR1 SQVTM, CDR2 ANQGSEA. Unmatched junction bases numbered 3, after V lost 4 bases and J lost 4 bases. CDR3 size: 14 residues. For the CDR3, the DNA is TGCAGCGTTGGGACTAGCGGGAGCGGAGAGACCCAGTACTTC. Its protein is CSVGTSGSGETQYF.

This clone was seen a few times. This chain joins TRBV7-2 and TRBJ1-2; D unresolved. There are 14 residues in the CDR3. Germline values: CDR1 SGHTA, CDR2 FQGNSA. V was pared by 5 bases and J by 1 base, with 11 bases between. The chain's CDR3 is CASSVRQDNYGYTF. The DNA for the CDR3 is TGTGCCAGCAGCGTTCGCCAGGATAACTATGGCTACACCTTC.

The rearrangement uses TRBV5-6 and TRBJ1-2, with TRBD1 matching over 7 bases. J gave up 4 bases and V 1 base, and 10 bases lay outside the gene matches. Germline lookup yields CDR1 SGHDT and CDR2 YYEEEE. There are 16 residues in the CDR3. The CDR3 protein is CASSLLDREVAYGYTF. For the CDR3, the DNA is TGTGCCAGCAGCTTGTTAGACAGGGAGGTTGCCTATGGCTACACCTTC. The full variable domain, in which reference TRBV5-6 and TRBJ1-2 provide the parts outside the CDR3, is DAGVTQSPTHLIKTRGQQVTLRCSPKSGHDTVSWYQQALGQGPQFIFQYYEEEERQRGNFPDRFSGHQFPNYSSELNVNALLLGDSALYLCASSLLDREVAYGYTFGSGTRLTVV.

This clone has just a few counts. The genes are TRBV7-9 and TRBJ1-1; D perhaps matches TRBD1 (6 bases). The V end lost 3 bases, the J end lost 8 bases, and 10 bases lay between the germline ends. This CDR3 has 12 residues. The germline CDR1 and CDR2 sequences are SEHNR and FQNEAQ (reference sequence). CDR3 sequence reads: CASSFSDREAFF. The CDR3 nucleotides read TGTGCCAGCAGCTTTTCAGACAGGGAAGCTTTCTTT.